This record concerns one T cell receptor (beta chain) sequence. The sample comes from a study of blood T cell repertoires in COVID-19. Study-level background: Acute and convalescent COVID-19 samples came from the United States, Italy and Spain. From T cells, B-cell-depleted T cells, or PBMCs came the material, which was cDNA or gDNA.

Germline CDR1 SGHTA, CDR2 FQGNSA. With 5 bases clipped from V and 1 base from J, the junction kept 5 bases outside the gene matches. The CDR3 totals 15 residues. In the authors' workflow: Scientists estimated how many nucleated cells there were by amplifying reference gene primers. Libraries were prepared by immunoSEQ multiplex PCR; TCRdb keeps only in-frame clonotypes and omits some of them. V and J calls and clone size follow that table, whereas D and trimming were derived from the DNA. The table has approximately 160,000 clones, about four fifths seen once; the top ten hold roughly 13%. This TCR derives from a man aged 70 or older who had recovered from COVID-19. The rearrangement links TRBV7-2 to TRBJ2-1, with 7 bases fitting TRBD1. Input material: peripheral blood. CDR3 sequence (DNA): TGTGCCAGCAGCCAAGACAGGGCTTCCTACAATGAGCAGTTCTTC. This sequence encodes CASSQDRASYNEQFF.